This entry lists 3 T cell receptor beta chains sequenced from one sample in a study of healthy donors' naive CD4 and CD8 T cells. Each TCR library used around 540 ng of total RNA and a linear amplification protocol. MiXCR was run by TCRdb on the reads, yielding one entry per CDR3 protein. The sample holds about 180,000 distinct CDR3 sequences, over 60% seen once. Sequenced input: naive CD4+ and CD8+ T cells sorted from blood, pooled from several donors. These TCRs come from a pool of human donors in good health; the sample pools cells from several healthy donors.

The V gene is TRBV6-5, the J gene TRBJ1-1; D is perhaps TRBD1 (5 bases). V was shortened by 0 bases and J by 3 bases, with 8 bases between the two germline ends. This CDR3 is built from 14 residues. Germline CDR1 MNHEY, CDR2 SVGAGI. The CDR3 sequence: CASSYSEGDTEAFF. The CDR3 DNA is TGTGCCAGCAGTTACTCCGAAGGGGACACTGAAGCTTTCTTT.

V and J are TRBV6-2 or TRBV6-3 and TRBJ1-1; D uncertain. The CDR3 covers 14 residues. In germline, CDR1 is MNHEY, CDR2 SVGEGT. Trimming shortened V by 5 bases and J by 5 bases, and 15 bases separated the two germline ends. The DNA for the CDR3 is TGTGCCAGCAGTCGCCACATGGAAGAGACTGAAGCTTTCTTT. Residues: CASSRHMEETEAFF.

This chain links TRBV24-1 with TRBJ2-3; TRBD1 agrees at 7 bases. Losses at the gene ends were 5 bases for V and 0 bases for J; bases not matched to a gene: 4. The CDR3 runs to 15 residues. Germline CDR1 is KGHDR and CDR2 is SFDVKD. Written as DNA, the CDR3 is TGTGCCACCAGTGGGGGGACAGTGAGCACAGATACGCAGTATTTT. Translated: CATSGGTVSTDTQYF.